The TCR beta chain described here comes from a study of T-cell memory formation after mild COVID-19. Study-wide results and limits: Clones contracting day 15 to 85 were balanced CD4/CD8; later expanders leaned CD4+. Contracting CD8+ clones were enriched in EMRA, CD4+ mainly in CM and EM.

TCRdb recomputed calls from the 5' RACE reads with MiXCR, one row per CDR3 protein. Of about 240,000 distinct CDR3 sequences listed, roughly a tenth are singletons. The CDR3 length is 15 residues. Germline V gives CDR1 DFQATT, CDR2 SNEGSKA (reference sequence). V lost 1 base and J lost 2, with 9 bases in between. Note on this clonotype: The antigen remains unidentified.

The clonotype comes from a man aged 18 to 30 who had mild COVID-19 (a few samples of this study predate the infection). Cell type and time point are not known. The chain has TRBV20-1 and TRBJ2-6; D possibly matches TRBD1 or TRBD2 (5 bases each). Sequencing was carried out using PBMCs or a T cell subset sorted from them (not recorded which). Here the CDR3 reads CSARGQGAGANVLTF. The CDR3 DNA reads TGCAGTGCTAGAGGTCAGGGAGCTGGGGCCAACGTCCTGACTTTC.